This T cell receptor (beta chain) stems from a study of blood T cell repertoires in COVID-19. On the study more broadly: Donors in the United States, Italy and Spain gave samples during acute or convalescent COVID-19. T cells, B-cell-depleted T cells, or PBMCs supplied cDNA or gDNA.

Germline trimming cut 0 bases from V and 6 bases from J; bases unmatched to any gene: 8. Germline CDR1 reads SGHVS; CDR2 reads FNYEAQ. CDR3 size: 16 residues. The authors' processing: It was from reference gene primer amplification that nucleated cell counts were estimated. The table came from immunoSEQ multiplex PCR; TCRdb's copy has only in-frame clones and leaves some out. Clone size and the V and J calls come from that table; the DNA yielded D and trimming. The sample contains roughly 180,000 clones, around 86% of which appear only once. Sequencing input: peripheral blood. The chain links TRBV7-6 to TRBJ2-1, with TRBD2 identical over 7 bases. The TCR sequence derives from a man between 60 and 75 years old with acute or convalescent COVID-19. This CDR3 is CASSLAPMRTSNEQFF. The CDR3 coding sequence is TGTGCCAGCAGCTTAGCCCCGATGAGGACTAGCAATGAGCAGTTCTTC.